These 5 T cell receptor beta chains were all obtained from the same sample, sequenced in a study of glioma-infiltrating T cells. Amplification of TCR alpha and beta CDR3 regions from RNA used iRepertoire nested multiplex PCR. TCRdb processed the multiplex PCR reads anew with MiXCR; each CDR3 protein has one entry. Here the sample spans roughly 200,000 distinct CDR3 sequences, 32% being singletons. Specimen: glioma tissue, nonneoplastic brain tissue, or PBMCs (not recorded which). Receptor source: a human donor with low-grade glioma or glioblastoma, undergoing nonglioma brain surgery, or in good health (not recorded which).

As regards this clonotype: This CDR3 fails to terminate in the conserved phenylalanine or tryptophan, so it likely reflects a read error. This sequence joins TRBV7-2 and TRBJ2-1, with TRBD1 as a possible D gene (6 bases). Trimming removed 10 bases at V and 10 bases at J, with 20 bases between. Per the germline V gene, CDR1 is SGHTA and CDR2 is FQGNSA. CDR3 length: 13 amino acids. This chain's CDR3 is CAKGTRPLWEQFL. The CDR3 DNA reads TGTGCCAAGGGGACAAGGCCCCTCTGGGAGCAGTTCTTA.

Many counts were recorded for this clonotype. The CDR3 spells CASSENSGDYNEQFF. CDR3 sequence (DNA): TGTGCCAGCAGTGAAAACAGCGGGGATTACAATGAGCAGTTCTTC. The V call is TRBV2, the J call TRBJ2-1; TRBD2 matches 7 bases. V was pared by 2 bases and J by 4 bases, with 5 bases of the junction left unmatched. CDR1 and CDR2 from the germline V gene are SNHLY and FYNNEI. The CDR3 extends over 15 amino acids.

This clonotype was counted at least ten times. The chain is built from TRBV18 and TRBJ2-5, with D unresolved. The CDR3 contains 12 residues. The germline gives CDR1 KGHSH, CDR2 LQKENI. Trimming cost V 3 bases and J 3 bases, with 5 bases left between them. The DNA of the CDR3 is TGTGCCAGCTCACCGACGGAAGAGACCCAGTACTTC. It specifies CASSPTEETQYF.

This chain uses TRBV5-1 with TRBJ2-5, with a tentative D call TRBD1 (7 bases). V lost 4 bases and J lost 5, with 15 bases in between. There are 14 residues in the CDR3. Germline CDR1 and CDR2: SGHRS and YFSETQ. CDR3 nucleotide sequence: TGCGCCAGCAGCCGCGGGACAGAGAGCGAGACCCAGTACTTC. This translates into CASSRGTESETQYF.

This clonotype came up many times. The V gene is TRBV28, the J gene TRBJ1-5; D gene uncertain. CDR3 length equals 11 residues. Per the germline V gene, CDR1 is MDHEN and CDR2 is SYDVKM. Trimming removed 8 bases from V and 3 bases from J, with 5 bases in between. The CDR3 DNA follows: TGTGCCAGCGGAGACAATCAGCCCCAGCATTTT. Amino acid sequence: CASGDNQPQHF.